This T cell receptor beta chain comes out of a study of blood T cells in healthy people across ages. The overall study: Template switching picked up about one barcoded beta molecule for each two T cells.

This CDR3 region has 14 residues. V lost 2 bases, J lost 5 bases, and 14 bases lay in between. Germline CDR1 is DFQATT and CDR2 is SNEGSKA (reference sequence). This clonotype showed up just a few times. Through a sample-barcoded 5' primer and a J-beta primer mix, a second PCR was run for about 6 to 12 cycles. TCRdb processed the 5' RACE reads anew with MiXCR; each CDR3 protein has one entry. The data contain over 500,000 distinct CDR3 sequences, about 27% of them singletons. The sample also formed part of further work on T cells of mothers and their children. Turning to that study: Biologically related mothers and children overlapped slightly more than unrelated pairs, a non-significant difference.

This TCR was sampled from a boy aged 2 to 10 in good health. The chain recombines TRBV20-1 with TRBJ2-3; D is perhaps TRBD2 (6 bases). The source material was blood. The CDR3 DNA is TGCAGTGCTAGAACGGGACTGCGAATAGATACGCAGTATTTT. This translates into CSARTGLRIDTQYF.